A single sample gave rise to the 10 T cell receptor beta chains below, sequenced in a study of cytomegalovirus exposure and HLA in healthy donors. The PCR made use of 60 Vbeta and 13 Jbeta primers. Generated by immunoSEQ multiplex PCR, the TCRdb table keeps only in-frame clones and is missing some. This table holds under 200,000 clones, roughly 65% found once. The source material was PBMCs. All receptors come from a woman younger than 35 in good health and CMV-seropositive.

The V gene is TRBV20-1, the J gene TRBJ2-3; no clear D. The CDR3 loop spans 11 amino acids. The V end lost 3 bases, the J end lost 4 bases, and 5 bases lay between the germline ends. Germline V gene sequence: CDR1 DFQATT, CDR2 SNEGSKA (reference sequence). This CDR3 is CSASPADTQYF. The CDR3 nucleotides are TGCAGTGCTAGTCCAGCAGATACGCAGTATTTT.

This rearrangement joins TRBV4-2 to TRBJ1-4; D is undetermined. This CDR3 comprises 13 residues. Trimming removed 1 base from V and 6 bases from J, with 6 bases in between. Germline V gene data show CDR1 as LGHNA and CDR2 as YNFKEQ. The DNA of the CDR3 is TGTGCCAGCAGCCAAGCTGAGGATGAAAAACTGTTTTTT. It encodes CASSQAEDEKLFF.

The CDR3 sequence: CASSLAFGSRNEQFF. The DNA of the CDR3 is TGTGCCAGCAGCTTAGCATTCGGGAGTCGTAATGAGCAGTTCTTC. The V call is TRBV11-3, the J call TRBJ2-1; perhaps TRBD2 as D (6 bases). V lost 1 base and J lost 7, with 14 bases in between. CDR3 size: 15 residues. The germline CDR1 and CDR2 sequences are SGHNT and YENEEA.

The chain has TRBV4-1 and TRBJ2-5, with TRBD2 identical over 13 bases. Germline CDR1 and CDR2: MGHRA and YSYEKL. CDR3 length equals 19 residues. After removal of 1 base from V and 2 bases from J, the junction contained 10 bases not matched to a gene. Written as DNA, the CDR3 is TGCGCCAGCAGCCAAGGAATTGGACTAGCGGGAGACGGGCAAGAGACCCAGTACTTC. Protein product: CASSQGIGLAGDGQETQYF.

Comments on this clone: The sample contains more than one DNA sequence encoding this CDR3. The V gene is TRBV9, the J gene TRBJ2-3; D not certain. Germline loops: CDR1 SGDLS, CDR2 YYNGEE. V shed 1 base and J shed 0 bases, with 6 bases lying between them. CDR3 length: 14 amino acids. CDR3 in amino acids: CASSVLTSTDTQYF. The CDR3 DNA follows: TGTGCCAGCAGCGTACTCACTAGCACAGATACGCAGTATTTT.

This clone was seen a few times. This chain links TRBV30 with TRBJ2-3; tentatively, D is TRBD1 (5 bases). The CDR3 sequence is 15 residues long. Trimming pared 0 bases from V and 0 bases from J, leaving 10 bases between. The V gene's germline CDR1 is GTSNPN and CDR2 SVGIG (reference sequence). The CDR3 DNA follows: TGTGCCTGGAGTGTATGGGGCGGTAGCACAGATACGCAGTATTTT. This codes for CAWSVWGGSTDTQYF.

V usage is TRBV7-3 and J usage is TRBJ2-7; no clear D gene. The CDR3 is 11 residues long. Germline V gene data show CDR1 as SGHTA and CDR2 as FQGTGA. Trimming took 8 bases from V and 9 from J, leaving 14 bases between them. CDR3 bases: TGTGCCAGCGGTTTTCAGGTTCCGCAGTACTTC. The encoded protein is CASGFQVPQYF.

This chain links TRBV4-1 with TRBJ2-6, with 10 bases matching TRBD2. CDR1 is MGHRA, CDR2 YSYEKL, per germline. V shed 4 bases and J 0 bases; nucleotides not matched to a gene: 12. There are 20 residues in the CDR3. The CDR3 region has the DNA TGCGCCAGCAGCCGAACCTCCCTAGCGGGGGACCCCTCTGGGGCCAACGTCCTGACTTTC. Its protein product is CASSRTSLAGDPSGANVLTF.

The V and J genes are TRBV29-1 and TRBJ2-7, with D perhaps TRBD2 (5 bases). Germline CDR1 and CDR2: SQVTM and ANQGSEA. Trimming pared 3 bases from V and 0 bases from J, leaving 12 bases between. The CDR3 has 14 residues. The CDR3 spells CSVDRERFSYEQYF. CDR3 nucleotide sequence: TGCAGCGTTGATCGGGAACGCTTCTCCTACGAGCAGTACTTC.

The chain has TRBV2 and TRBJ2-2; D is perhaps TRBD1 (5 bases). Trimming left V 5 bases short and J 13 bases short, with 20 bases between. Germline CDR1 SNHLY, CDR2 FYNNEI. The CDR3 consists of 14 residues. The DNA of the CDR3 is TGTGCCAGCAGTCCTGACAGAGCGTGGGCAGGGCTGTTTTTT. Translating gives CASSPDRAWAGLFF.